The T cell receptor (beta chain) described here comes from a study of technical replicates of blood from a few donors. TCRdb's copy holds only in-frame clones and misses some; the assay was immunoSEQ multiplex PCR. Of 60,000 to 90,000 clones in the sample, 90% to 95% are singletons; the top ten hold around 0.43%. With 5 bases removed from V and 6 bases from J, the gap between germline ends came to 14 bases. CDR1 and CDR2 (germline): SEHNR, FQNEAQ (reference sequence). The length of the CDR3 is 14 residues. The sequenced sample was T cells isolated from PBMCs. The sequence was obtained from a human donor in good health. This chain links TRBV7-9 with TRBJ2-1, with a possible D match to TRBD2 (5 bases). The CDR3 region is CASSARLSGNEQFF. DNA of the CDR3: TGTGCCAGCAGCGCTAGACTAAGTGGCAATGAGCAGTTCTTC.